The 9 T cell receptor beta chains below come from one sample, sequenced in a study of CD8 T cells in Susac syndrome. Reverse transcription of about 0.5 to 1 ug RNA was carried out with random hexamers. In TCRdb, the immunoSEQ multiplex PCR reads were re-called with MiXCR into one record per CDR3 protein. The sample contains roughly 70,000 distinct CDR3 sequences, 96% of which appear only once. Specimen: CD4+ T cells from PBMCs. The receptors were gathered from a human donor with multiple sclerosis.

The chain carries TRBV3-1 and TRBJ1-2; a weak D match, TRBD1 (6 bases). This CDR3 has 15 residues. The germline gives CDR1 LGHDT, CDR2 YNNKEL (reference sequence). V lost 3 bases and J lost 0, with 11 bases in between. CDR3 sequence (DNA): TGTGCCAGCAGCCAGGCCGGGACACCTAACTATGGCTACACCTTC. This codes for CASSQAGTPNYGYTF.

The rearrangement links TRBV5-1 to TRBJ2-1, with 9 bases fitting TRBD2. The junction had 10 bases not matched to a gene; V was cut back by 4 bases and J by 8 bases. The CDR3 is 15 amino acids. Germline V gene lookup returns CDR1 SGHRS and CDR2 YFSETQ. For the CDR3, the DNA is TGCGCCAGCAGCGGGGTAGCGGGGGTAAATCATGAGCAGTTCTTC. Its protein product is CASSGVAGVNHEQFF. Filled out from reference TRBV5-1 and TRBJ2-1, the complete variable domain reads KAGVTQTPRYLIKTRGQQVTLSCSPISGHRSVSWYQQTPGQGLQFLFEYFSETQRNKGNFPGRFSGRQFSNSRSEMNVSTLELGDSALYLCASSGVAGVNHEQFFGPGTRLTVL.

The CDR3 bases are TGCAGTGCGAGTGATGATTCCTACGAGCAGTACTTC. It is translated as CSASDDSYEQYF. V is TRBV20-1 and J is TRBJ2-7; D unclear. This CDR3 comprises 12 residues. The V end lost 6 bases, the J end lost 1 base, and 10 bases lay between the germline ends. From germline, CDR1 is DFQATT and CDR2 SNEGSKA (reference sequence).

This sequence joins TRBV7-8 and TRBJ2-7; 10 bases fit TRBD1. V dropped 3 bases and J dropped 6; count of bases not matched to a gene: 2. In germline, CDR1 is SGHVS, CDR2 FQNEAQ. The CDR3 consists of 13 residues. The CDR3 loop reads CASSFDRGREQYF. For the CDR3, the DNA is TGTGCCAGCAGCTTCGACAGGGGGCGCGAGCAGTACTTC. Full variable domain (outside the CDR3, taken from reference TRBV7-8 and TRBJ2-7): GAGVSQSPRYKVAKRGQDVALRCDPISGHVSLFWYQQALGQGPEFLTYFQNEAQLDKSGLPSDRFFAERPEGSVSTLKIQRTQQEDSAVYLCASSFDRGREQYFGPGTRLTVT.

The table lists this clonotype with a count of one. The chain carries TRBV20-1 and TRBJ1-1; a possible D gene is TRBD1 (5 bases). CDR3 length equals 12 residues. The germline gives CDR1 DFQATT, CDR2 SNEGSKA (reference sequence). The V and J ends lost 2 bases and 8 bases respectively, with 12 bases between them. Here the CDR3 DNA reads TGCAGTGCTAGACTAAGACGGGACGAAGCTTTCTTT. The encoded protein is CSARLRRDEAFF.

V usage is TRBV29-1 and J usage is TRBJ2-7; D gene uncertain. The V gene lost 4 bases and the J gene lost 6 bases, with 16 bases spanning the gap. From germline, CDR1 is SQVTM and CDR2 ANQGSEA. There are 13 residues in the CDR3. The CDR3 DNA follows: TGCAGCGTTGCTCCTATTCGGATCTCCGAGCAGTACTTC. This codes for CSVAPIRISEQYF.

V is TRBV7-2 and J is TRBJ2-7; D possibly corresponds to TRBD1 (5 bases). Trimming pared 2 bases from V and 2 bases from J, leaving 10 bases between. CDR3 length: 14 amino acids. Germline V gene lookup returns CDR1 SGHTA and CDR2 FQGNSA. The CDR3 reads CASSLWGSPYEQYF. In DNA, the CDR3 is TGTGCCAGCAGCTTATGGGGCAGTCCCTACGAGCAGTACTTC.

The CDR3 DNA reads as TGCGCCAGCAGCCAGCTCCCTCGGCAGAACACTGAAGCTTTCTTT. Translated, it gives CASSQLPRQNTEAFF. The chain is built from TRBV4-1 and TRBJ1-1; no clear D. The CDR3 contains 15 residues. In germline, CDR1 is MGHRA, CDR2 YSYEKL. The V end was cut by 3 bases, the J end by 1 base, with 12 bases between.

The gene calls are TRBV3-1 and TRBJ2-2; TRBD1 matches at 9 bases. The CDR3 consists of 14 residues. Trimming at V came to 3 bases and at J to 5 bases, leaving 1 base not matched to a gene. Germline values: CDR1 LGHDT, CDR2 YNNKEL (reference sequence). CDR3 region: CASSQGQGTGELFF. Written as DNA, the CDR3 is TGTGCCAGCAGCCAGGGACAGGGTACCGGGGAGCTGTTTTTT.